The clone carrying this TCR beta chain was detected a few times. The sample comes from a study of regulatory T cells in long-lasting Graves disease. Time point meaning: persistent/refractory GD, antithyroid drugs over 5 years with positive TRAb. From PBMCs, RNA was extracted and then used to make the TCR library. TCR beta libraries were built with iRepertoire HTBI primers and Arm-PCR of CDR3 regions. TCRdb processed the multiplex PCR reads anew with MiXCR; each CDR3 protein has one entry. The table has some 370,000 distinct CDR3 sequences, roughly 20% seen once. Germline-derived CDR1 and CDR2 are LNHNV and YYDKDF (reference sequence). Trimming stripped 0 bases from V and 5 bases from J, with 11 bases between. The length of the CDR3 is 15 residues.

The J gene is TRBJ1-5, the V gene TRBV15; D gene uncertain. Sequencing used peripheral blood mononuclear cells (PBMCs), obtained when the disease was refractory, from a patient treated with antithyroid drugs. The TCR comes from a female donor with Graves disease. The CDR3, as DNA: TGTGCCACCAGCAGAGATCCCTGGGAGGATCAGCCCCAGCATTTT. Translation: CATSRDPWEDQPQHF. Based on the CDR3 plus reference TRBV15 and TRBJ1-5, the full variable domain is DAMVIQNPRYQVTQFGKPVTLSCSQTLNHNVMYWYQQKSSQAPKLLFHYYDKDFNNEADTPDNFQSRRPNTSFCFLDIRSPGLGDTAMYLCATSRDPWEDQPQHFGDGTRLSIL.